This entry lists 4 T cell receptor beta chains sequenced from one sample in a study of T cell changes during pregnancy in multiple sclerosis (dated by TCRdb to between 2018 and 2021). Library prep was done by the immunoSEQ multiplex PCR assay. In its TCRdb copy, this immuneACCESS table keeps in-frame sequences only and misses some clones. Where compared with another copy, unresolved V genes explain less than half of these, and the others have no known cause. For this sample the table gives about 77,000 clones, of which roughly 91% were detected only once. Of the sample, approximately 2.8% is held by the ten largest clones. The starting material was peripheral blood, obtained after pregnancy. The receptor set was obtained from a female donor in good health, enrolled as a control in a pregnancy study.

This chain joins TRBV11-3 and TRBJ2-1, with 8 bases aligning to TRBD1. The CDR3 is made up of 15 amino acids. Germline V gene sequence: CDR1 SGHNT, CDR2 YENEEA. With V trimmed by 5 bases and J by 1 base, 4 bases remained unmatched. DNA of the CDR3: TGTGCCAGCAGCCTACGACAGGGGTCCTACAATGAGCAGTTCTTC. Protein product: CASSLRQGSYNEQFF.

This CDR3 reads CASSVVGSGRHNEQFF. The CDR3 DNA reads as TGTGCCAGCAGCGTAGTGGGTAGCGGGAGGCACAATGAGCAGTTCTTC. V gene TRBV9 combines with J gene TRBJ2-1; 10 positions agree with TRBD2. The V and J ends lost 0 bases and 5 bases, in that order; junction bases with no gene match: 5. The CDR3 is 16 amino acids. Germline CDR1 SGDLS, CDR2 YYNGEE.

DNA of the CDR3: TGTGCCAGCAGCGCTTTCGGGACAGGGGGTGTAAACACCATATATTTT. Translation gives CASSAFGTGGVNTIYF. The rearrangement joins TRBV13 to TRBJ1-3; TRBD1 matches at 11 bases. Trimming at V came to 5 bases and at J to 6 bases, leaving 9 bases not matched to a gene. Germline V gene sequence: CDR1 PRHDT, CDR2 FYEKMQ (reference sequence). This CDR3 contains 16 residues.

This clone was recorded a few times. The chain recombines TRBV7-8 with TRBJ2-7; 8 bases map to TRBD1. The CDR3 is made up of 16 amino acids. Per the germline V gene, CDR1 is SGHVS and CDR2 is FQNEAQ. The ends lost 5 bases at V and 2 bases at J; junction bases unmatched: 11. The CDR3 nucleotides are TGTGCCAGCAGCATCACATCCGGGACAGGAGCCTACGAGCAGTACTTC. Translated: CASSITSGTGAYEQYF.